The TCR beta chain under discussion was sequenced for a study of blood T cells in healthy people across ages. Study results and limitations: The diversity estimates, figures obtained from one million T cells, were considered underestimates.

The use of a sample-barcoded 5' primer and a J-beta primer mix characterized a second PCR of 7 to 11 cycles. TCRdb re-called the 5' RACE reads through MiXCR, storing one row per CDR3 protein. The data show some 1.5 million distinct CDR3 sequences, roughly 43% seen once. Comment on this clonotype: What it recognizes is unknown.

Specimen: blood. The clonotype was recovered from a woman between 18 and 30 years old in good health.

CDR3 sequence: CSLTGANYGYTF. The DNA for the CDR3 is TGCAGTCTGACAGGGGCCAACTATGGCTACACCTTC. V and J are TRBV20-1 and TRBJ1-2; 8 bases line up with TRBD1. Per the germline V gene, CDR1 is DFQATT and CDR2 is SNEGSKA (reference sequence). This CDR3 is built from 12 residues. V shed 8 bases, J shed 2 bases, and the junction held 4 bases outside the gene matches.